Listed below are T cell receptor beta chains from one sample, sequenced in a study of naive and memory T cell subsets. TCRdb processed the UMI-ligation and nested PCR reads anew with MiXCR; each CDR3 protein has one entry. Among some 110,000 distinct CDR3 sequences listed, 36% were seen once. Input material: central memory CD4+ T cells from blood. Receptor source: a human donor in good health. Each CDR3 is given with its conserved first and last residue. The order of the fields is J gene, V gene, clone size, D gene, CDR3 protein, CDR3 DNA. D genes are given only for firm matches. Not all rows give a size; the values are once, few, many and, for expanded clones, a class.

TRBJ2-1	TRBV29-1	once	NA	CSVATNSYNEQFF	TGCAGCGTGGCAACTAACTCCTACAATGAGCAGTTCTTC
TRBJ2-1	TRBV6-2/TRBV6-3	NA	NA	CASIPGGRNEQFF	TGTGCCAGCATCCCAGGGGGGAGGAATGAGCAGTTCTTC
TRBJ2-4	TRBV12-3/TRBV12-4	NA	TRBD1	CASSLEGAAKNIQYF	TGTGCCAGCAGTTTAGAGGGGGCGGCCAAAAACATTCAGTACTTC
TRBJ2-7	TRBV7-2	many	NA	CASSISSVYEQYF	TGTGCCAGCAGCATCTCTAGCGTCTACGAGCAGTACTTC
TRBJ2-1	TRBV11-2	NA	NA	CASSLGMELLEFF	TGTGCCAGCAGCTTAGGAATGGAACTACTAGAGTTCTTC
TRBJ2-2	TRBV12-3/TRBV12-4	NA	NA	CASSLWAGANTGELFF	TGTGCCAGCAGTTTATGGGCAGGGGCGAACACCGGGGAGCTGTTTTTT
TRBJ2-1	TRBV9	few	NA	CASSVAFSIYNEQFF	TGTGCCAGCAGCGTGGCTTTTTCTATATACAATGAGCAGTTCTTC
TRBJ2-7	TRBV28	NA	TRBD1	CASRPGTGNYEQYF	TGTGCCAGCAGGCCCGGGACAGGGAACTACGAGCAGTACTTC
TRBJ2-5	TRBV24-1	few	NA	CATSASGASQETQYF	TGTGCCACCAGTGCCTCAGGGGCGTCCCAAGAGACCCAGTACTTC
TRBJ1-1	TRBV6-2/TRBV6-3	few	NA	CASSYKGSKTEAFF	TGTGCCAGCAGTTATAAGGGATCGAAAACTGAAGCTTTCTTT
TRBJ2-5	TRBV20-1	once	TRBD2	CSARELAGVRETQYF	TGCAGTGCTAGAGAATTAGCGGGAGTGAGGGAGACCCAGTACTTC
TRBJ2-5	TRBV7-7	once	TRBD1	CASSSTGGDEETQYF	TGTGCCAGCAGTTCCACAGGGGGCGATGAAGAGACCCAGTACTTC
TRBJ1-1	TRBV6-6	few	NA	CASSPRQRNTEAFF	TGTGCCAGCAGTCCCCGACAGAGGAACACTGAAGCTTTCTTT
TRBJ2-6	TRBV20-1	many	NA	CSATPGHKTSGANVLTF	TGCAGTGCCACCCCAGGGCATAAGACCTCTGGGGCCAACGTCCTGACTTTC
TRBJ2-1	TRBV6-1	few	TRBD2	CASSPAPPGLAYGSSYNEQFF	TGTGCCAGCAGTCCCGCCCCACCGGGACTAGCGTATGGGTCGTCCTACAATGAGCAGTTCTTC
TRBJ2-1	TRBV5-5	NA	TRBD1	CASSLRDRGEGEQFF	TGTGCCAGCAGCCTGAGGGACAGGGGAGAGGGTGAGCAGTTCTTC
TRBJ2-1	TRBV5-4	NA	NA	CASSLGDTYNEQFF	TGTGCCAGCAGCTTGGGAGACACCTACAATGAGCAGTTCTTC
TRBJ2-3	TRBV7-7	few	NA	CASSLSSTGQKYF	TGTGCCAGCAGCTTGAGTTCGACAGGCCAAAAGTATTTT
TRBJ1-3	TRBV20-1	few	NA	CSAARAGNTIYF	TGCAGTGCTGCAAGGGCTGGAAACACCATATATTTT
TRBJ2-1	TRBV29-1	NA	NA	CSVAISRANEQFF	TGCAGCGTTGCCATATCGCGGGCAAATGAGCAGTTCTTC
TRBJ1-1	TRBV20-1	few	TRBD1	CSAVRGGTEAFF	TGCAGTGCCGTCAGGGGGGGGACTGAAGCTTTCTTT
TRBJ2-7	TRBV7-2	NA	NA	CASSRNSYYEQYF	TGTGCCAGCAGCCGGAACTCCTACTACGAGCAGTACTTC
TRBJ2-2	TRBV6-1	NA	NA	CASNNEPGTGELFF	TGTGCCAGCAATAACGAGCCCGGCACCGGGGAGCTGTTTTTT
TRBJ1-1	TRBV5-6	NA	NA	CASSVGTTPAFF	TGTGCCAGCAGCGTGGGGACAACCCCAGCTTTCTTT
TRBJ2-3	TRBV5-1	once	TRBD2	CASSFGTSVTDTQYF	TGCGCCAGCAGCTTCGGGACTAGCGTCACAGATACGCAGTATTTT
TRBJ1-1	TRBV6-5	NA	TRBD1	CASFNPGGEAFF	TGTGCCAGCTTCAACCCAGGGGGTGAAGCTTTCTTT
TRBJ1-5	TRBV12-5	NA	TRBD1	CASGLGQGLDNQPQHF	TGTGCTAGTGGTTTGGGACAGGGTTTGGACAATCAGCCCCAGCATTTT
TRBJ2-1	TRBV29-1	NA	TRBD2	CSVPETSGKINEQFF	TGCAGCGTTCCCGAAACTAGCGGGAAAATAAATGAGCAGTTCTTC
TRBJ2-1	TRBV18	few	TRBD2	CASSPPIAGAYNEQFF	TGTGCCAGCTCACCTCCTATAGCGGGAGCCTACAATGAGCAGTTCTTC
TRBJ2-6	TRBV20-1	NA	NA	CSARTPGANVLTF	TGCAGTGCCCGGACTCCTGGGGCCAACGTCCTGACTTTC
TRBJ2-1	TRBV18	NA	NA	CASSRDSRSKNEQFF	TGTGCCAGCTCACGGGACTCCCGCAGTAAAAATGAGCAGTTCTTC
TRBJ1-5	TRBV28	NA	TRBD1	CASRQTGGNLKPQHF	TGTGCCAGTAGACAGACAGGGGGCAACTTAAAGCCCCAGCATTTT
TRBJ2-2	TRBV6-5	many	NA	CASSLHRANTGELFF	TGTGCCAGCAGTTTACACCGGGCGAACACCGGGGAGCTGTTTTTT
TRBJ2-5	TRBV12-3/TRBV12-4	once	TRBD2	CASASGPTQYF	TGTGCCAGCGCTAGCGGACCGACCCAGTACTTC
TRBJ2-5	TRBV29-1	NA	NA	CSVDRGGETQYF	TGCAGCGTTGACAGGGGGGGTGAGACCCAGTACTTC
TRBJ1-1	TRBV6-2/TRBV6-3	many	NA	CAIRTEDKTGEAFF	TGTGCCATACGCACCGAAGACAAAACAGGTGAAGCTTTCTTT
TRBJ2-6	TRBV18	NA	NA	CASSPLPALAGANVLTF	TGTGCCAGCTCACCATTACCGGCCTTGGCTGGGGCCAACGTCCTGACTTTC
TRBJ2-7	TRBV28	NA	NA	CASSLASSYEQYF	TGTGCCAGCAGTTTAGCCAGTTCCTACGAGCAGTACTTC
TRBJ2-2	TRBV7-6	once	NA	CASSGGFERKNTGELFF	TGTGCCAGCAGCGGAGGATTCGAGAGGAAGAACACCGGGGAGCTGTTTTTT